Listed below are T cell receptor beta chains from one sample, sequenced in a study of blood T cells in healthy people across ages. TCRdb redid the calling of the 5' RACE reads with MiXCR, one entry per CDR3 protein. This repertoire shows about 1.7 million distinct CDR3 sequences, 28% found once; its top ten account for 7.7%. Sequences were obtained from blood. Receptors were obtained from a woman aged 30 to 39 in good health. Both conserved end residues are part of each CDR3. Fields, in order: clone size, J gene, V gene, D gene, CDR3 DNA, CDR3 protein. A D gene is named only where the DNA matches it firmly. Clone size is given for some rows only: seen once, a few or many times, or a class if the clone is expanded.

abundance: .; j_gene: TRBJ2-7; v_gene: TRBV14; d_gene: .; CDR3nt: TGTGCCAGCAGCCAAGATCGGGTCAGGTCCACCTACGAGCAGTACTTC; CDR3aa: CASSQDRVRSTYEQYF
abundance: once; j_gene: TRBJ1-5; v_gene: TRBV20-1; d_gene: .; CDR3nt: TGCAGTGCTAACCCGACAGGTTATAGCAATCGGCCCCAGCATTTT; CDR3aa: CSANPTGYSNRPQHF
abundance: many; j_gene: TRBJ2-1; v_gene: TRBV29-1; d_gene: TRBD2; CDR3nt: TGCAGCCCTAGCGGGCCATCGAGCTCCTACAATGAGCAGTTCTTC; CDR3aa: CSPSGPSSSYNEQFF
abundance: .; j_gene: TRBJ2-3; v_gene: TRBV12-3/TRBV12-4; d_gene: TRBD2; CDR3nt: TGTGCCAGCAGTGGGGAGGGGTCCCTTTCAGATACGCAGTATTTT; CDR3aa: CASSGEGSLSDTQYF
abundance: many; j_gene: TRBJ2-7; v_gene: TRBV5-1; d_gene: TRBD2; CDR3nt: TGTGCCAGCAGCTTGGGTCTAGCGGACTACGAGCAGTACTTC; CDR3aa: CASSLGLADYEQYF
abundance: few; j_gene: TRBJ2-1; v_gene: TRBV7-2; d_gene: TRBD2; CDR3nt: TGTGCCAGCAGCTTAAGTGGAGCGGGAGGTGCCAATGAGCAGTTCTTC; CDR3aa: CASSLSGAGGANEQFF
abundance: few; j_gene: TRBJ2-1; v_gene: TRBV30; d_gene: .; CDR3nt: TGTGCCTGGAGTGTATCCTCCCGGGACAAATACAATGAGCAGTTCTTC; CDR3aa: CAWSVSSRDKYNEQFF
abundance: many; j_gene: TRBJ1-5; v_gene: TRBV7-2; d_gene: .; CDR3nt: TGTGCCAGCAGCTTGGCTACGGGTAATCAGCCCCAGCATTTT; CDR3aa: CASSLATGNQPQHF
abundance: few; j_gene: TRBJ2-2; v_gene: TRBV10-2; d_gene: TRBD1; CDR3nt: TGCGCCAGCAGTGACCGGGGACAGGGGAACACCGGGGAGCTGTTTTTT; CDR3aa: CASSDRGQGNTGELFF
abundance: few; j_gene: TRBJ1-5; v_gene: TRBV4-1; d_gene: .; CDR3nt: TGCGCCAGCAGCCAAGGGAGAGGGGATGGCAATCAGCCCCAGCATTTT; CDR3aa: CASSQGRGDGNQPQHF
abundance: .; j_gene: TRBJ2-2; v_gene: TRBV5-1; d_gene: TRBD1; CDR3nt: TGCGCCAGCAGCCCCCGACAGGGGACCGGGGAGCTGTTTTTT; CDR3aa: CASSPRQGTGELFF
abundance: once; j_gene: TRBJ1-5; v_gene: TRBV2; d_gene: TRBD1; CDR3nt: TGTGCCAGCAGTAGACAGGGTATTGATAATCAGCCCCAGCATTTT; CDR3aa: CASSRQGIDNQPQHF
abundance: many; j_gene: TRBJ2-1; v_gene: TRBV28; d_gene: .; CDR3nt: TGTGCCAGCAGTTCCCGGGACGTCGGAGGTGAGCAGTTCTTC; CDR3aa: CASSSRDVGGEQFF
abundance: few; j_gene: TRBJ1-2; v_gene: TRBV5-1; d_gene: .; CDR3nt: TGCGCCAGCAGCATGACCGGGTCATTCTCGCATGGCTACACCTTC; CDR3aa: CASSMTGSFSHGYTF
abundance: few; j_gene: TRBJ2-1; v_gene: TRBV7-2; d_gene: .; CDR3nt: TGTGCCAGCAGGTACCCGGGATCATCCTCCTACAATGAGCAGTTCTTC; CDR3aa: CASRYPGSSSYNEQFF
abundance: .; j_gene: TRBJ1-2; v_gene: TRBV10-1; d_gene: .; CDR3nt: TGCGCCAGCAGTCGCCAGAGGGACTATGACTACACCTTC; CDR3aa: CASSRQRDYDYTF
abundance: .; j_gene: TRBJ1-5; v_gene: TRBV12-3/TRBV12-4; d_gene: .; CDR3nt: TGTGCCAGCAGTTTCGATCGGGGTATGGGCAATCAGCCCCAGCATTTT; CDR3aa: CASSFDRGMGNQPQHF
abundance: .; j_gene: TRBJ2-4; v_gene: TRBV2; d_gene: TRBD1; CDR3nt: TGTGCCGGCGTGGGGACAGGAGCAAACATTCAGTACTTC; CDR3aa: CAGVGTGANIQYF
abundance: .; j_gene: TRBJ2-7; v_gene: TRBV20-1; d_gene: TRBD2; CDR3nt: TGCAGTGCTAGAGCTAGCGGGACGAGCTCCTACGAGCAGTACTTC; CDR3aa: CSARASGTSSYEQYF
abundance: few; j_gene: TRBJ1-1; v_gene: TRBV7-9; d_gene: .; CDR3nt: TGTGCCAGCAGCTTACGTCGAGGGAGCACTGAAGCTTTCTTT; CDR3aa: CASSLRRGSTEAFF
abundance: many; j_gene: TRBJ2-1; v_gene: TRBV29-1; d_gene: .; CDR3nt: TGCAGCGTGACCCTCGGGGGAGGTGAGCAGTTCTTC; CDR3aa: CSVTLGGGEQFF
abundance: few; j_gene: TRBJ2-3; v_gene: TRBV28; d_gene: .; CDR3nt: TGTGCCAGCAGTCTGATGGGGATCACAGATACGCAGTATTTT; CDR3aa: CASSLMGITDTQYF
abundance: many; j_gene: TRBJ2-7; v_gene: TRBV5-1; d_gene: TRBD1; CDR3nt: TGCGCCAGCAGCCCAACAGGGGGGCCTGCCTACGAGCAGTACTTC; CDR3aa: CASSPTGGPAYEQYF
abundance: many; j_gene: TRBJ2-7; v_gene: TRBV6-5; d_gene: TRBD1; CDR3nt: TGTGCCAGCAGATCTGACAGGGGTAACTCCTACGAGCAGTACTTC; CDR3aa: CASRSDRGNSYEQYF
abundance: few; j_gene: TRBJ1-4; v_gene: TRBV20-1; d_gene: .; CDR3nt: TGCAGTGCTAGAGGAGTCGGTAATGAAAAACTGTTTTTT; CDR3aa: CSARGVGNEKLFF
abundance: many; j_gene: TRBJ2-7; v_gene: TRBV10-1; d_gene: .; CDR3nt: TGCGCCAGCAGTGAGTCCCTAGCGACCTACGAGCAGTACTTC; CDR3aa: CASSESLATYEQYF
abundance: .; j_gene: TRBJ2-4; v_gene: TRBV27; d_gene: .; CDR3nt: TGTGCCAGCAGTAGAAAGACGCTAAATGAGCAGTACTTC; CDR3aa: CASSRKTLNEQYF
abundance: many; j_gene: TRBJ2-5; v_gene: TRBV29-1; d_gene: TRBD1; CDR3nt: TGCAGCGTTGAAGGTGTGACAGGGGGGAAGAGATCCCAGTACTTC; CDR3aa: CSVEGVTGGKRSQYF
abundance: .; j_gene: TRBJ2-1; v_gene: TRBV7-9; d_gene: .; CDR3nt: TGTGCCAGCAGCACCCGAAAAACGAGTGGGTCGAGCTCCTACAATGAGCAGTTCTTC; CDR3aa: CASSTRKTSGSSSYNEQFF
abundance: .; j_gene: TRBJ2-1; v_gene: TRBV19; d_gene: TRBD2; CDR3nt: TGTGCAAGCAAACTAGCGGGCGGCAAATGGTGGTTCTTC; CDR3aa: CASKLAGGKWWFF
abundance: .; j_gene: TRBJ1-1; v_gene: TRBV2; d_gene: .; CDR3nt: TGTGCCAGCAACGGCAGGTTGAACACTGAAGCTTTCTTT; CDR3aa: CASNGRLNTEAFF
abundance: many; j_gene: TRBJ2-7; v_gene: TRBV20-1; d_gene: .; CDR3nt: TGCAGTGCTCACGCGCAGGGAGACTACGAGCAGTACTTC; CDR3aa: CSAHAQGDYEQYF
abundance: .; j_gene: TRBJ2-7; v_gene: TRBV5-5; d_gene: TRBD2; CDR3nt: TGTGCCAGCAGCTCCGGTCGGGCAGGGAGGGTTTACGAGCAGTACTTC; CDR3aa: CASSSGRAGRVYEQYF
abundance: .; j_gene: TRBJ2-3; v_gene: TRBV12-3/TRBV12-4; d_gene: .; CDR3nt: TGTGCCAGCAGGCGCCAGGGTGGCGGCACAGATACGCAGTATTTT; CDR3aa: CASRRQGGGTDTQYF
abundance: .; j_gene: TRBJ1-1; v_gene: TRBV7-9; d_gene: TRBD1; CDR3nt: TGTGCCAGCAGCAGGGACAGGGCTGAAGCTTTCTTT; CDR3aa: CASSRDRAEAFF
abundance: many; j_gene: TRBJ1-2; v_gene: TRBV12-3/TRBV12-4; d_gene: .; CDR3nt: TGTGCCAGCAGTTCTGGGACCCTCGGTGGCTACACCTTC; CDR3aa: CASSSGTLGGYTF
abundance: .; j_gene: TRBJ2-1; v_gene: TRBV7-2; d_gene: TRBD1; CDR3nt: TGTGCCAGCAGCTTGGACAGGGCCCGTAGTGAGCAGTTCTTC; CDR3aa: CASSLDRARSEQFF
abundance: once; j_gene: TRBJ2-2; v_gene: TRBV6-5; d_gene: .; CDR3nt: TGTGCCAGCAGTCTTGACGGACTGACCACCGGGGAGCGGTTTTTT; CDR3aa: CASSLDGLTTGERFF
abundance: many; j_gene: TRBJ2-5; v_gene: TRBV2; d_gene: TRBD2; CDR3nt: TGTGCCAGCAGCGATGGACTAGCGGGAGAGACCCAGTACTTC; CDR3aa: CASSDGLAGETQYF
abundance: .; j_gene: TRBJ2-3; v_gene: TRBV7-2; d_gene: TRBD2; CDR3nt: TGTGCCAGCAGCTTAAGGCTAGCGGGAGGGCTTCTCGTCACAGATACGCAGTATTTT; CDR3aa: CASSLRLAGGLLVTDTQYF
abundance: few; j_gene: TRBJ2-7; v_gene: TRBV7-2; d_gene: TRBD2; CDR3nt: TGTGCCAGCAGCTGGGGGACTAGCGGGGAAAGCTACGAGCAGTACTTC; CDR3aa: CASSWGTSGESYEQYF
abundance: few; j_gene: TRBJ2-3; v_gene: TRBV20-1; d_gene: .; CDR3nt: TGCAGTGCCCCCCGGGACTCAGACCCCACAGATACGCAGTATTTT; CDR3aa: CSAPRDSDPTDTQYF
abundance: .; j_gene: TRBJ2-2; v_gene: TRBV5-1; d_gene: TRBD2; CDR3nt: TGCACCAGCAGCTTAACCGGGACTAGCAACACCGGGGAGCTGTTTTTT; CDR3aa: CTSSLTGTSNTGELFF
abundance: many; j_gene: TRBJ2-1; v_gene: TRBV20-1; d_gene: TRBD2; CDR3nt: TGCAGTGTCACCGGGACTAGCGACTTCAATGAGCAGTTCTTC; CDR3aa: CSVTGTSDFNEQFF
abundance: few; j_gene: TRBJ1-6; v_gene: TRBV7-9; d_gene: TRBD1; CDR3nt: TGTGCCAGCAGCCAACAGGGGCCGACTTCACCCCTCCACTTT; CDR3aa: CASSQQGPTSPLHF
abundance: few; j_gene: TRBJ2-7; v_gene: TRBV7-2; d_gene: TRBD2; CDR3nt: TGTGCCAGCAGCGCGGGACTAGCGGGGGGGCTACCCTTTCCCTACGAGCAGTACTTC; CDR3aa: CASSAGLAGGLPFPYEQYF
abundance: .; j_gene: TRBJ1-5; v_gene: TRBV2; d_gene: .; CDR3nt: TGTGCCAGCAGTGAAGACCTGCAGCCCCAGCATTTT; CDR3aa: CASSEDLQPQHF
abundance: .; j_gene: TRBJ1-3; v_gene: TRBV29-1; d_gene: .; CDR3nt: TGCAGCGTTGCAGGGATCTCTGGAAACACCATATATTTT; CDR3aa: CSVAGISGNTIYF
abundance: .; j_gene: TRBJ2-1; v_gene: TRBV5-1; d_gene: TRBD2; CDR3nt: TGCGCCAGCAGCTGGGACATACTAGCGGGGGGCTACAATGAGCAGTTCTTC; CDR3aa: CASSWDILAGGYNEQFF
abundance: once; j_gene: TRBJ1-2; v_gene: TRBV10-2; d_gene: .; CDR3nt: TGCGCCACCGGAACAGGCTATGGCTACACCTTC; CDR3aa: CATGTGYGYTF
abundance: .; j_gene: TRBJ2-3; v_gene: TRBV5-6; d_gene: .; CDR3nt: TGTGCCAGCAGCTTGTTAGAACCTAGCACAGATACGCAGTATTTT; CDR3aa: CASSLLEPSTDTQYF
abundance: few; j_gene: TRBJ2-1; v_gene: TRBV5-1; d_gene: .; CDR3nt: TGCGCCAGCAGCTTCCCCGACCAGGTCAATGAGCAGTTCTTC; CDR3aa: CASSFPDQVNEQFF
abundance: few; j_gene: TRBJ2-7; v_gene: TRBV20-1; d_gene: TRBD2; CDR3nt: TGCAGTGCTCTCGGACTAGATTCCTACGAGCAGTACTTC; CDR3aa: CSALGLDSYEQYF
abundance: many; j_gene: TRBJ2-3; v_gene: TRBV24-1; d_gene: TRBD2; CDR3nt: TGTGCCACCAGTGATCCCCGGACTAGCGGCACAGATACGCAGTATTTT; CDR3aa: CATSDPRTSGTDTQYF
abundance: .; j_gene: TRBJ2-7; v_gene: TRBV13; d_gene: .; CDR3nt: TGTGCCAGCAGCCCATCCGAGAAGCCTACCTACGAGCAGTACTTC; CDR3aa: CASSPSEKPTYEQYF
abundance: many; j_gene: TRBJ2-1; v_gene: TRBV20-1; d_gene: TRBD1; CDR3nt: TGCAGTGCCGTGGAGGAGGACAGGGGCTACAATGAGCAGTTCTTC; CDR3aa: CSAVEEDRGYNEQFF
abundance: .; j_gene: TRBJ2-1; v_gene: TRBV4-1; d_gene: TRBD2; CDR3nt: TGCGCCAGCAGCCTCAGCGGGGGCCCTACCTACAATGAGCAGTTCTTC; CDR3aa: CASSLSGGPTYNEQFF
abundance: few; j_gene: TRBJ1-1; v_gene: TRBV4-2; d_gene: .; CDR3nt: TGTGCCAGCAGCCAAGAAGAAGGGGCCACGAACACTGAAGCTTTCTTT; CDR3aa: CASSQEEGATNTEAFF
abundance: many; j_gene: TRBJ2-7; v_gene: TRBV7-2; d_gene: .; CDR3nt: TGTGCCAGCAGCTTATGGCCAGGGTCCTACGAGCAGTACTTC; CDR3aa: CASSLWPGSYEQYF
abundance: .; j_gene: TRBJ2-2; v_gene: TRBV29-1; d_gene: .; CDR3nt: TGCAGCGTTGTCGGTCGCCGGAACACCGGGGAGCTGTTTTTT; CDR3aa: CSVVGRRNTGELFF